The rows below give T cell receptor beta chains drawn from one sample of a study of cytomegalovirus exposure and HLA in healthy donors. Assay used: immunoSEQ multiplex PCR; TCRdb lists only in-frame clones, some missing. The table records about 140,000 clones, around four fifths of them present only once. Specimen: PBMCs. Source of these receptors: a woman aged 40 to 55 in good health and CMV-seronegative. Each CDR3 is given with its conserved first and last residue. A D gene is named only where the DNA matches it firmly. The listing skips clone size in some rows; elsewhere it reads once, few, many or a size class.

clone_size j_call d_call v_call cdr3_aa cdr3_nt
once TRBJ1-3 TRBD1 TRBV5-1 CASSLQGASSSGNTIYF TGCGCCAGCAGCTTACAGGGGGCTTCAAGCTCTGGAAACACCATATATTTT
. TRBJ1-2 . TRBV6-1 CASSVSGGRDGYTF TGTGCCAGCAGTGTATCGGGGGGCCGTGATGGCTACACCTTC
once TRBJ1-3 . TRBV18 CASSQQSIRGSGNTIYF TGTGCCAGCTCACAACAATCCATTAGGGGTTCTGGAAACACCATATATTTT
. TRBJ2-7 . TRBV4-2 CASSQVAVGDSYEQYF TGTGCCAGCAGCCAAGTAGCGGTCGGCGACTCCTACGAGCAGTACTTC
. TRBJ2-1 TRBD2 TRBV7-2 CASSAPGLAGGNEQFF TGTGCCAGCAGCGCGCCGGGACTAGCGGGAGGGAATGAGCAGTTCTTC
. TRBJ1-3 . TRBV6-6 CASSPPGSGNTIYF TGTGCCAGCAGCCCACCGGGCTCTGGAAACACCATATATTTT
. TRBJ1-2 . TRBV4-3 CASSQAGGDGYTF TGCGCCAGCAGCCAAGCCGGAGGGGATGGCTACACCTTC
. TRBJ2-1 TRBD2 TRBV2 CASNGLAADNEQFF TGTGCCAGCAATGGACTAGCGGCGGACAATGAGCAGTTCTTC
. TRBJ2-7 . TRBV21-1 CASDWTSGYEQYF TGTGCCAGCGATTGGACTAGCGGTTACGAGCAGTACTTC
. TRBJ2-7 TRBD1 TRBV9 CASSVAGTAYEQYF TGTGCCAGCAGCGTGGCCGGGACAGCCTACGAGCAGTACTTC
. TRBJ2-7 TRBD2 TRBV19 CASSMRLSGGRFDEQYF TGTGCCAGTAGTATGAGGTTATCGGGCGGGAGGTTTGACGAGCAGTACTTC
few TRBJ2-3 . TRBV28 CASSRDYTDTQYF TGTGCCAGCAGTCGGGATTACACAGATACGCAGTATTTT
. TRBJ1-2 . TRBV6-5 CASSYETAVSDGYTF TGTGCCAGCAGTTACGAGACAGCCGTAAGTGATGGCTACACCTTC
. TRBJ1-1 . TRBV27 CASSSLQGIMGKAFF TGTGCCAGCAGTTCGTTGCAGGGGATTATGGGGAAGGCTTTCTTT
few TRBJ2-7 . TRBV6-5 CASSYVRGNEQYF TGTGCCAGCAGTTACGTTAGGGGAAACGAGCAGTACTTC
once TRBJ2-1 . TRBV5-1 CASSFQGISYNEQFF TGCGCCAGCAGCTTTCAGGGGATCTCCTACAATGAGCAGTTCTTC
few TRBJ2-3 TRBD2 TRBV6-4 CASSDGREATDTQYF TGTGCCAGCAGTGATGGGCGGGAGGCGACAGATACGCAGTATTTT
. TRBJ2-7 . TRBV19 CASSRDFYEQYF TGTGCCAGTAGCCGGGACTTCTACGAGCAGTACTTC
. TRBJ2-3 . TRBV14 CASSQVVRLGTDTQYF TGTGCCAGCAGCCAAGTAGTCCGACTGGGCACAGATACGCAGTATTTT
. TRBJ2-2 . TRBV5-4 CASSRDSRGGTGELFF TGTGCCAGCAGTCGGGACTCGCGTGGGGGCACCGGGGAGCTGTTTTTT
. TRBJ1-6 . TRBV9 CASSVDRGSPLHF TGTGCCAGCAGCGTAGATCGGGGTTCACCCCTCCACTTT
. TRBJ2-1 . TRBV19 CASSLGTNNEQFF TGTGCCAGTAGTCTCGGGACAAACAATGAGCAGTTCTTC
. TRBJ2-3 TRBD2 TRBV5-1 CASSNSSGRWADTQYF TGCGCCAGCAGCAACTCTAGCGGGAGGTGGGCAGATACGCAGTATTTT
. TRBJ2-5 TRBD2 TRBV7-2 CASSLVFGLAGAYQETQYF TGTGCCAGCAGCTTAGTTTTCGGACTAGCGGGAGCGTACCAAGAGACCCAGTACTTC
. TRBJ1-6 . TRBV27 CASRSTPGWVSNSPLHF TGTGCCAGCAGAAGTACGCCAGGGTGGGTCTCTAATTCACCCCTCCACTTT
. TRBJ2-7 . TRBV28 CASSPPQDITYEQYF TGTGCCAGCAGTCCCCCCCAGGACATTACCTACGAGCAGTACTTC
. TRBJ1-2 . TRBV30 CAWSVIISSGYTF TGTGCCTGGAGTGTAATTATAAGCTCCGGCTACACCTTC
. TRBJ1-1 . TRBV15 CATSTKERNTEAFF TGTGCCACCAGCACCAAAGAGAGGAACACTGAAGCTTTCTTT
. TRBJ1-4 . TRBV2 CASSEERTNEKLFF TGTGCCAGCAGTGAAGAGCGTACTAATGAAAAACTGTTTTTT
. TRBJ2-5 . TRBV7-2 CASSLVLLAGMTETQYF TGTGCCAGCAGCTTAGTTTTGCTCGCGGGAATGACAGAGACCCAGTACTTC
few TRBJ2-7 . TRBV28 CASSSHRVYEQYF TGTGCCAGCAGTTCACACAGGGTTTACGAGCAGTACTTC
. TRBJ2-7 TRBD1 TRBV5-4 CASSKGQGAYEQYF TGTGCCAGCAGCAAAGGACAGGGGGCCTACGAGCAGTACTTC
. TRBJ2-5 . TRBV11-1 CASRNRDMETQYF TGTGCCAGCAGAAACAGGGATATGGAGACCCAGTACTTC
. TRBJ1-1 TRBD1 TRBV7-8 CASSLGQGLSREAFF TGTGCCAGCAGCTTAGGACAGGGGCTATCCCGAGAAGCTTTCTTT
. TRBJ1-5 . TRBV7-8 CASSSDYYSNQPQHF TGTGCCAGCAGCTCTGACTATTATAGCAATCAGCCCCAGCATTTT
once TRBJ2-7 . TRBV4-3 CASSQDLASSEQYF TGCGCCAGCAGCCAAGATTTGGCTAGCTCCGAGCAGTACTTC
. TRBJ1-6 . TRBV10-1 CASGGSVNSPLHF TGCGCCAGCGGAGGGTCGGTTAATTCACCCCTCCACTTT
. TRBJ1-5 . TRBV4-3 CASSQVWQGNQPQHF TGCGCCAGCAGCCAAGTCTGGCAGGGCAATCAGCCCCAGCATTTT
. TRBJ2-1 TRBD2 TRBV6-1 CASSNRGESNNEQFF TGTGCCAGCTCAAATCGGGGGGAATCGAACAATGAGCAGTTCTTC
. TRBJ2-7 . TRBV11-2 CASSFTTDSRAEQYF TGTGCCAGCAGCTTTACGACGGATTCGCGGGCCGAGCAGTACTTC
. TRBJ2-7 TRBD1 TRBV27 CASSLGPGQEAYEQYF TGTGCCAGCAGTTTGGGGCCGGGACAGGAGGCCTACGAGCAGTACTTC
. TRBJ1-3 . TRBV21-1 CASSRDTGNTIYF TGTGCCAGCAGCCGGGACACTGGAAACACCATATATTTT
. TRBJ2-1 TRBD2 TRBV7-9 CASSKVAGVYEQFF TGTGCCAGCAGCAAGGTAGCGGGAGTTTATGAGCAGTTCTTC
few TRBJ2-1 TRBD2 TRBV2 CASRTSGNNNEQFF TGTGCCAGCAGGACTAGCGGGAACAACAATGAGCAGTTCTTC
. TRBJ2-1 TRBD2 TRBV4-1 CASSHGTSAVFEQFF TGCGCCAGCAGCCACGGGACTAGCGCGGTGTTTGAGCAGTTCTTC
once TRBJ2-5 . TRBV5-1 CASSLHSGTTSRRTQYF TGCGCCAGCAGCTTACATTCCGGGACAACCAGTCGGAGGACCCAGTACTTC
few TRBJ2-6 TRBD1 TRBV28 CASSLQTGPGANVLTF TGTGCCAGCAGTTTACAGACAGGGCCTGGGGCCAACGTCCTGACTTTC
. TRBJ1-2 . TRBV6-1 CASTEGRENYGYTF TGTGCCAGCACCGAAGGGAGAGAGAACTATGGCTACACCTTC
. TRBJ2-7 . TRBV2 CASRDTRNSYEQYF TGTGCCAGCAGAGATACTAGGAACAGTTACGAGCAGTACTTC
. TRBJ2-2 . TRBV5-1 CASSLEGAYHTGELFF TGCGCCAGCAGCTTGGAGGGAGCTTATCACACCGGGGAGCTGTTTTTT
. TRBJ1-3 . TRBV27 CASSLMPGLAGNTIYF TGTGCCAGCAGTTTAATGCCAGGGTTAGCTGGAAACACCATATATTTT
. TRBJ2-1 . TRBV21-1 CASSKVDPLRANEQFF TGTGCCAGCAGCAAAGTTGACCCCCTCAGGGCCAATGAGCAGTTCTTC
. TRBJ2-5 . TRBV5-1 CASSLEVQAGQYF TGCGCCAGCAGCTTGGAGGTACAAGCAGGGCAGTACTTC
few TRBJ1-1 TRBD1 TRBV5-6 CASSVRQGAPDTEAFF TGTGCCAGCAGCGTGCGACAGGGGGCGCCGGACACTGAAGCTTTCTTT
. TRBJ2-1 TRBD2 TRBV19 CASSTGGVLGEQFF TGTGCCAGTAGTACGGGAGGGGTTCTGGGTGAGCAGTTCTTC
. TRBJ1-2 TRBD1 TRBV6-1 CASRTGQPLYGYTF TGTGCCAGCAGAACGGGACAGCCTCTTTATGGCTACACCTTC
. TRBJ1-2 . TRBV5-1 CASSLVSGFGYTF TGCGCCAGCAGCTTGGTATCGGGGTTTGGCTACACCTTC
. TRBJ2-1 TRBD2 TRBV6-5 CASSYSYRLAGVTFF TGTGCCAGCAGTTACTCGTACCGACTAGCGGGAGTTACATTCTTC
. TRBJ2-7 TRBD2 TRBV9 CASSGGPGLGSYEQYF TGTGCCAGCAGCGGGGGACCGGGACTAGGCTCCTACGAGCAGTACTTC